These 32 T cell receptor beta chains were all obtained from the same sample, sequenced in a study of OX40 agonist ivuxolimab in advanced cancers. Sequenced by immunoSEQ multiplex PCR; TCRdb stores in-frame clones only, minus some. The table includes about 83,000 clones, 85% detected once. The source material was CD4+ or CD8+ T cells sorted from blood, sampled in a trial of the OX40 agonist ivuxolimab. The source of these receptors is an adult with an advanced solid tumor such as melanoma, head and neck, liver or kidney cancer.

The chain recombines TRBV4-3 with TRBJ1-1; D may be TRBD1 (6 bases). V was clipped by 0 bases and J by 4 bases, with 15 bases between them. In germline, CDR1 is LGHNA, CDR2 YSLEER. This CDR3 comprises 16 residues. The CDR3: CASSQEVGGWRTEAFF. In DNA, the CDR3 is TGCGCCAGCAGCCAAGAAGTCGGGGGCTGGCGCACTGAAGCTTTCTTT.

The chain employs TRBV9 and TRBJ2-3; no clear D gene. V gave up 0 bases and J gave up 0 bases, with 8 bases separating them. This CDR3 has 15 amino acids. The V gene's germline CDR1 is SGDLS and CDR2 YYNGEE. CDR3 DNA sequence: TGTGCCAGCAGCGTAGGACCGGATAGCACAGATACGCAGTATTTT. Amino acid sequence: CASSVGPDSTDTQYF.

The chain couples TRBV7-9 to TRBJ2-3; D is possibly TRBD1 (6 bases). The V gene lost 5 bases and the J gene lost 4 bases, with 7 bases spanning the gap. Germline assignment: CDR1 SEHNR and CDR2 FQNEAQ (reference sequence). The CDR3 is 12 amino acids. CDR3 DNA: TGTGCCAGCAGCCCAGGGGCAGATACGCAGTATTTT. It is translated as CASSPGADTQYF. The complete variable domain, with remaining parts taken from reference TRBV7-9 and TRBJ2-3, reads DTGVSQNPRHKITKRGQNVTFRCDPISEHNRLYWYRQTLGQGPEFLTYFQNEAQLEKSRLLSDRFSAERPKGSFSTLEIQRTEQGDSAMYLCASSPGADTQYFGPGTRLTVL.

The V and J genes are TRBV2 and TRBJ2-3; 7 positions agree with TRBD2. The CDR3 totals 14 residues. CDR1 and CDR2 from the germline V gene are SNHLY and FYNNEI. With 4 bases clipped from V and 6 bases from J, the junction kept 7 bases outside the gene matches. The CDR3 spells CASSGVGGRDTQYF. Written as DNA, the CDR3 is TGTGCCAGCAGTGGCGTCGGGGGGAGGGATACGCAGTATTTT.

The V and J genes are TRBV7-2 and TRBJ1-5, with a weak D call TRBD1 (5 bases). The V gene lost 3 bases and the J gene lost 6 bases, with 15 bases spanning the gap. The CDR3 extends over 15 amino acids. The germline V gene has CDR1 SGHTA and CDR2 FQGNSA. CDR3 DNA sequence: TGTGCCAGCAGCTTTTCAGGGCAAAAGGGTCAGCCCCAGCATTTT. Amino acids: CASSFSGQKGQPQHF.

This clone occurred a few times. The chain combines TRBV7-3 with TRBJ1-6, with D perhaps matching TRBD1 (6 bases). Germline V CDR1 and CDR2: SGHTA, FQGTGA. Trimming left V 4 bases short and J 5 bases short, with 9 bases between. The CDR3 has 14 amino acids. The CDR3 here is CASSSGQNNSPLHF. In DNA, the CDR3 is TGTGCCAGCAGCTCGGGACAAAATAATTCACCCCTCCACTTT.

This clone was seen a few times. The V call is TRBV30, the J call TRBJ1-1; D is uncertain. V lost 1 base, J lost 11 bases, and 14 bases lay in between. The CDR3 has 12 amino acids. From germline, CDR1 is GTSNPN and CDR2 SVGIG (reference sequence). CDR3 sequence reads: CAWSGMSGGAFF. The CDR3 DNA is TGTGCCTGGAGTGGTATGTCCGGTGGGGCTTTCTTT.

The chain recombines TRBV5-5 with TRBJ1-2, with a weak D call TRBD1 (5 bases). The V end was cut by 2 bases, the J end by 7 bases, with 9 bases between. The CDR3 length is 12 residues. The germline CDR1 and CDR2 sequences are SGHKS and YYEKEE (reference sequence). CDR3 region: CASSLRQRGYTF. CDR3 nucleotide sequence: TGTGCCAGCAGCTTAAGACAGCGTGGCTACACCTTC.

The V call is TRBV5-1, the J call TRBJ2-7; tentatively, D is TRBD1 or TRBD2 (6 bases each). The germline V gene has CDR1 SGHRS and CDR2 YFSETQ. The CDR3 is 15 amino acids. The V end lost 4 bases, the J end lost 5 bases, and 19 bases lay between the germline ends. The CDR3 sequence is CASSPGGGPLHEQYF. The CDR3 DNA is TGCGCCAGCAGCCCTGGAGGGGGACCCCTTCACGAGCAGTACTTC.

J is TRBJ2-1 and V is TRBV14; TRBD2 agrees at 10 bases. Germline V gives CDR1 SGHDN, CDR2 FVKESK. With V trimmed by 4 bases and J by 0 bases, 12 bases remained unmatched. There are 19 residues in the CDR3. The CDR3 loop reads CASSRILLAGKSSYNEQFF. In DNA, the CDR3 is TGTGCCAGCAGCCGTATATTACTAGCGGGGAAAAGCTCCTACAATGAGCAGTTCTTC.

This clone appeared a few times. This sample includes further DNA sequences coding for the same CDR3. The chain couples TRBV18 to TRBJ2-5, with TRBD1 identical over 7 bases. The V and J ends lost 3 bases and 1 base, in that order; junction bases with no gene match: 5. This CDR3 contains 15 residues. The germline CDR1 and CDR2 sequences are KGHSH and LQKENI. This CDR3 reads CASSPLQGVQETQYF. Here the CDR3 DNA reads TGTGCCAGCTCACCTCTCCAGGGGGTCCAAGAGACCCAGTACTTC.

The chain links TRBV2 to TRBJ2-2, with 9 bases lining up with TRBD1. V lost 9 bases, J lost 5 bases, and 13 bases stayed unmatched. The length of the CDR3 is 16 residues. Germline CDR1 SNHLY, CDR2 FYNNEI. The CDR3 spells CASSPSRTGVTGELFF. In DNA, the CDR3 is TGTGCCAGTTCACCCTCCCGGACAGGGGTTACCGGGGAGCTGTTTTTT.

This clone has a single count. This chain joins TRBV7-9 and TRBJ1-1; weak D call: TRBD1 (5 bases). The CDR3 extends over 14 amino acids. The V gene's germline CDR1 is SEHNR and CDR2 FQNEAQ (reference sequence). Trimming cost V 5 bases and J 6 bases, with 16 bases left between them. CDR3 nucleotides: TGTGCCAGCAGCGCCCACGGGGGGGGTCCTGAAGCTTTCTTT. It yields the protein CASSAHGGGPEAFF.

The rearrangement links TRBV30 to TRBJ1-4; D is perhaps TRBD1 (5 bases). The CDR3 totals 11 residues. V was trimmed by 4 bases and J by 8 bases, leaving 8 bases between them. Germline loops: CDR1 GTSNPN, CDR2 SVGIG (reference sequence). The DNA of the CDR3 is TGTGCCTGGACAGGGAACGAAAAACTGTTTTTT. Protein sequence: CAWTGNEKLFF.

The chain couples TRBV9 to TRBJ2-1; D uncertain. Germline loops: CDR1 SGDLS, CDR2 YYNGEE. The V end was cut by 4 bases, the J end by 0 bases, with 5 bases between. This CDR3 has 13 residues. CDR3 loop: CASSPNSYNEQFF. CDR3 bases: TGTGCCAGCAGCCCAAACTCCTACAATGAGCAGTTCTTC.

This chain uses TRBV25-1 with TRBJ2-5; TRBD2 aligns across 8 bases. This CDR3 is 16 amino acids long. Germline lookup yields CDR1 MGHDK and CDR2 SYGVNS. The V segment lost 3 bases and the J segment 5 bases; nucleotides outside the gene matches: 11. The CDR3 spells CASSDLRRGAGETQYF. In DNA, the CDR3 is TGTGCCAGCAGTGACCTTAGGCGGGGGGCCGGGGAGACCCAGTACTTC. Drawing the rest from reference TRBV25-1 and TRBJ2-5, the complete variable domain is EADIYQTPRYLVIGTGKKITLECSQTMGHDKMYWYQQDPGMELHLIHYSYGVNSTEKGDLSSESTVSRIRTEHFPLTLESARPSHTSQYLCASSDLRRGAGETQYFGPGTRLLVL.

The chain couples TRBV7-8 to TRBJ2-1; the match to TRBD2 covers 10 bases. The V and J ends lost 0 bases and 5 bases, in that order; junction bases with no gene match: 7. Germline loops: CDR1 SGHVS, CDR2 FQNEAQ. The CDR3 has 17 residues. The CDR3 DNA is TGTGCCAGCAGCTTAGCGTATGGGCTAGCGGGAGACAATGAGCAGTTCTTC. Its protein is CASSLAYGLAGDNEQFF. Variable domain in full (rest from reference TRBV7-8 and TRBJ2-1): GAGVSQSPRYKVAKRGQDVALRCDPISGHVSLFWYQQALGQGPEFLTYFQNEAQLDKSGLPSDRFFAERPEGSVSTLKIQRTQQEDSAVYLCASSLAYGLAGDNEQFFGPGTRLTVL.

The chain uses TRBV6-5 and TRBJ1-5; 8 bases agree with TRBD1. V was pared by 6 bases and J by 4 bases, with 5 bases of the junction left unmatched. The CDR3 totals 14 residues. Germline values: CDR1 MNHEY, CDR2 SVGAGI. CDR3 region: CASSSGQGNQPQHF. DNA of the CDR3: TGTGCCAGCAGCTCCGGACAGGGTAATCAGCCCCAGCATTTT.

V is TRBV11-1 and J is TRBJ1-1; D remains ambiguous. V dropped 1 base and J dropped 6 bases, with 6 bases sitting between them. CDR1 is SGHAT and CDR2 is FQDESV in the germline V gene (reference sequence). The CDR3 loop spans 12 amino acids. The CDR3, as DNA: TGTGCCAGCAGCTTAGACAGACCTGAAGCTTTCTTT. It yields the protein CASSLDRPEAFF.

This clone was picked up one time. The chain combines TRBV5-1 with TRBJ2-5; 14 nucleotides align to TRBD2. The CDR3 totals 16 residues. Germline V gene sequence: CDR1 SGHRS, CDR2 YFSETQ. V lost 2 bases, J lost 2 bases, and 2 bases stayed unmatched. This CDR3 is CASSLRLAGGQETQYF. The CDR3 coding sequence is TGCGCCAGCAGCTTACGACTAGCGGGGGGGCAAGAGACCCAGTACTTC.

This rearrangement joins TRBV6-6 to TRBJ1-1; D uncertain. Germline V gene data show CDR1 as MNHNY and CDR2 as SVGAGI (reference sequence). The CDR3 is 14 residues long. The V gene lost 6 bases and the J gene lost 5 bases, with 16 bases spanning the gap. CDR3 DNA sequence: TGTGCCAGCAGGGCCCCAGAGGTTTGGACTGAAGCTTTCTTT. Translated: CASRAPEVWTEAFF.

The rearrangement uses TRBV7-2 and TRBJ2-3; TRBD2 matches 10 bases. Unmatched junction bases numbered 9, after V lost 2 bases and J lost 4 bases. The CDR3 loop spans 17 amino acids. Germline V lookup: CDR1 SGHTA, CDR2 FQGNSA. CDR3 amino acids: CASSLNALAGVPDTQYF. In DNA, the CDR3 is TGTGCCAGCAGCTTAAACGCTCTAGCGGGGGTCCCAGATACGCAGTATTTT.

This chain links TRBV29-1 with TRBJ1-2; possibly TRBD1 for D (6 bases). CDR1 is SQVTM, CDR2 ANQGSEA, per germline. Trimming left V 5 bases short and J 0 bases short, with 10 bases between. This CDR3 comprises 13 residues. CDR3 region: CSVRQAANYGYTF. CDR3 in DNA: TGCAGCGTTCGACAGGCAGCTAACTATGGCTACACCTTC. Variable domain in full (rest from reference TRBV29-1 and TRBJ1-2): SAVISQKPSRDICQRGTSLTIQCQVDSQVTMMFWYRQQPGQSLTLIATANQGSEATYESGFVIDKFPISRPNLTFSTLTVSNMSPEDSSIYLCSVRQAANYGYTFGSGTRLTVV.

The CDR3 sequence is CASSWNSQGSYGYTF. In nucleotides, the CDR3 is TGCGCCAGCAGCTGGAACTCACAGGGTTCTTATGGCTACACCTTC. The chain employs TRBV5-1 and TRBJ1-2; D perhaps matches TRBD1 (6 bases). This CDR3 has 15 residues. Germline CDR1 is SGHRS and CDR2 is YFSETQ. V was cut by 3 bases and J by 5 bases, with 17 bases left in between.

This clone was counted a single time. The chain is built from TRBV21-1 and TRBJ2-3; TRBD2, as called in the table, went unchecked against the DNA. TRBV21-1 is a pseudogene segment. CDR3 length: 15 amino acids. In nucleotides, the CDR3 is TGTGCCAGCACGCTCACGGGGTCTAGCACAGATACGCAGTATTTT. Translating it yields CASTLTGSSTDTQYF.

The CDR3 coding sequence is TGTGCCAGCAGCCCACAGGGCACCCTCACTGAAGCTTTCTTT. This gives the protein CASSPQGTLTEAFF. The V call is TRBV14, the J call TRBJ1-1, with D possibly TRBD1 on 6 matching bases. Germline V gene lookup returns CDR1 SGHDN and CDR2 FVKESK. Trimming took 4 bases from V and 4 from J, leaving 13 bases between them. There are 14 residues in the CDR3.

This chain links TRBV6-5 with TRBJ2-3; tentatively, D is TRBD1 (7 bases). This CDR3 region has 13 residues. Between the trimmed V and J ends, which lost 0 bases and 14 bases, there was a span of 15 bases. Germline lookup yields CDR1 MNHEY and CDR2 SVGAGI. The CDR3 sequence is CASSYSEQGRLYF. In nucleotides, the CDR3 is TGTGCCAGCAGTTACTCGGAACAGGGGAGGTTGTATTTT.

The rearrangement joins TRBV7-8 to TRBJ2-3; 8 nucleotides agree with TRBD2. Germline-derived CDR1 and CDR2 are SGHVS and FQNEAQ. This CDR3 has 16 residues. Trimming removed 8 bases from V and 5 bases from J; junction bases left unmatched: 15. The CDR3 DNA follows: TGTGCCAGCTCACTCGGGGGGGGGACTGGTGGAGATACGCAGTATTTT. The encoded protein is CASSLGGGTGGDTQYF.

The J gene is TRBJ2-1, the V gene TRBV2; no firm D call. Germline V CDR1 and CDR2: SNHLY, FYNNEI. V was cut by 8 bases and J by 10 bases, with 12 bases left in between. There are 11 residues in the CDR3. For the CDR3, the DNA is TGTGCCAGCGCTCCCAGTAGGGAGCAGTTCTTC. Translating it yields CASAPSREQFF.

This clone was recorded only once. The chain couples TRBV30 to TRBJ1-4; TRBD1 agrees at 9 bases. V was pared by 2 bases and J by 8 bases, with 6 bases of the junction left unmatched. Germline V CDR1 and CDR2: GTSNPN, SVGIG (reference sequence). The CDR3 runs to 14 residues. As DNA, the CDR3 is TGTGCCTGGAGTCACAGGGGGCGTAAAGAAAAACTGTTTTTT. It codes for CAWSHRGRKEKLFF. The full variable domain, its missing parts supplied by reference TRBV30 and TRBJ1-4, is SQTIHQWPATLVQPVGSPLSLECTVEGTSNPNLYWYRQAAGRGLQLLFYSVGIGQISSEVPQNLSASRPQDRQFILSSKKLLLSDSGFYLCAWSHRGRKEKLFFGSGTQLSVL.

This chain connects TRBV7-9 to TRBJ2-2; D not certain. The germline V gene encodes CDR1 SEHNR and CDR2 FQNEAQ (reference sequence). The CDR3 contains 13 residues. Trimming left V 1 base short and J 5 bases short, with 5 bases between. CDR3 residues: CASSLEHTGELFF. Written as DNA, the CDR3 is TGTGCCAGCAGCTTAGAACATACCGGGGAGCTGTTTTTT.

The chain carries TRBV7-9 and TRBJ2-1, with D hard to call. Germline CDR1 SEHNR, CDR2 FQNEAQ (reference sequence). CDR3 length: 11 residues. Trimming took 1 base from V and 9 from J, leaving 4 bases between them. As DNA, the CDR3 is TGTGCCAGCAGCTTAGACTCTGAGCAGTTCTTC. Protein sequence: CASSLDSEQFF.